Presented here are 17 T cell receptor beta chains from one specimen sequenced in a study of CD8 T cells in Susac syndrome. RNA was extracted with the RNeasy kit, and a quantity of about 0.45 to 1 ug was reverse transcribed using random hexamers. One entry per CDR3 protein results from TCRdb running MiXCR on the immunoSEQ multiplex PCR reads. The sample comprises around 180,000 distinct CDR3 sequences, approximately 94% of which are singletons, and 0.093% rests with the top ten. Sample: CD4+ T cells from PBMCs. The receptors were sampled from a human donor with multiple sclerosis.

The V gene is TRBV28, the J gene TRBJ1-2; TRBD1 agrees at 7 bases. With 6 bases clipped from V and 4 bases from J, the junction kept 5 bases outside the gene matches. Germline CDR1 and CDR2: MDHEN and SYDVKM. The CDR3 consists of 13 residues. The CDR3 sequence is CASRAGQVYGYTF. The CDR3 DNA is TGTGCCAGCAGGGCAGGACAGGTCTATGGCTACACCTTC.

The chain is built from TRBV30 and TRBJ2-7, with a tentative D call TRBD1 (6 bases). CDR1 GTSNPN and CDR2 SVGIG come from the germline V gene (reference sequence). Deletions cut 2 bases from V and 4 bases from J, with 12 bases between. The CDR3 is 13 amino acids. In nucleotides, the CDR3 is TGTGCCTGGAGTCGAAACACAGGGTACGAGCAGTACTTC. Amino acids: CAWSRNTGYEQYF.

In nucleotides, the CDR3 is TGTGCCAGCAGCCTTCGTGCCGAGGGGGCTTTTCTCGATGGCTACACCTTC. Its protein product is CASSLRAEGAFLDGYTF. J is TRBJ1-2 and V is TRBV14; 7 bases line up with TRBD1. CDR1 and CDR2 from the germline V gene are SGHDN and FVKESK. V gave up 4 bases and J gave up 6 bases; unmatched junction bases: 17. There are 17 residues in the CDR3.

This chain uses TRBV6-5 with TRBJ1-1; D gene uncertain. In germline, CDR1 is MNHEY, CDR2 SVGAGI. CDR3 length: 14 amino acids. The germline V and J ends were trimmed by 6 bases and 3 bases, with 14 bases remaining between them. The CDR3 DNA reads TGTGCCAGCAGCCAGGTCATGGCGTACACTGAAGCTTTCTTT. Protein: CASSQVMAYTEAFF.

This rearrangement joins TRBV6-5 to TRBJ2-7, with 10 bases aligning to TRBD1. With 3 bases clipped from V and 5 bases from J, the junction kept 1 base outside the gene matches. This CDR3 comprises 13 residues. The germline gives CDR1 MNHEY, CDR2 SVGAGI. In DNA form, the CDR3 reads TGTGCCAGCAGTTATGGGACAGGGGACGAGCAGTACTTC. Amino acid sequence: CASSYGTGDEQYF.

The chain joins TRBV29-1 to TRBJ2-5; D is unclear. The CDR3 length is 14 residues. The germline V and J ends were trimmed by 6 bases and 4 bases, with 18 bases remaining between them. CDR1 and CDR2 (germline): SQVTM, ANQGSEA. The CDR3 loop is CSVGPAGSRETQYF. CDR3 DNA: TGCAGCGTCGGCCCGGCAGGATCCCGAGAGACCCAGTACTTC.

This chain links TRBV20-1 with TRBJ1-2; weak D call: TRBD1 (5 bases). There are 13 residues in the CDR3. Germline CDR1 is DFQATT and CDR2 is SNEGSKA (reference sequence). Trimming pared 3 bases from V and 6 bases from J, leaving 14 bases between. CDR3 coding DNA: TGCAGTGCTAGGATCTCAGGGATGGATGGCTACACCTTC. It specifies CSARISGMDGYTF.

CDR3 sequence reads: CASSPGDRVLYEQYF. The CDR3 DNA is TGTGCCAGCAGCCCCGGGGACAGGGTACTCTACGAGCAGTACTTC. This rearrangement joins TRBV7-9 to TRBJ2-7; 9 bases fit TRBD1. CDR1 and CDR2 (germline): SEHNR, FQNEAQ (reference sequence). J was trimmed by 3 bases and V by 5 bases; bases with no gene match: 8. The CDR3 length is 15 residues.

The rearrangement joins TRBV27 to TRBJ2-1; D remains ambiguous. Looked up from germline, CDR1 is MNHEY and CDR2 is SMNVEV (reference sequence). V was cut by 0 bases and J by 6 bases, with 9 bases left in between. This CDR3 has 14 amino acids. CDR3 coding DNA: TGTGCCAGCAGTTTATCCCCCATAAGCAATGAGCAGTTCTTC. Its protein is CASSLSPISNEQFF.

J is TRBJ2-2 and V is TRBV7-9; D is unclear. Trimming took 2 bases from V and 4 from J, leaving 14 bases between them. Germline loops: CDR1 SEHNR, CDR2 FQNEAQ (reference sequence). The CDR3 is 16 amino acids. In nucleotides, the CDR3 is TGTGCCAGCAGCTTACGTGGATCCCCGTCCACCGGGGAGCTGTTTTTT. It specifies CASSLRGSPSTGELFF.

The chain combines TRBV15 with TRBJ1-2, with no clear D. This CDR3 is built from 15 residues. Trimming pared 1 base from V and 0 bases from J, leaving 9 bases between. Per the germline V gene, CDR1 is LNHNV and CDR2 is YYDKDF (reference sequence). The CDR3 sequence: CATSRGGISNYGYTF. The CDR3 coding sequence is TGTGCCACCAGCAGAGGTGGGATTTCTAACTATGGCTACACCTTC.

The chain's CDR3 is CSAWDRGYTEAFF. The CDR3 DNA follows: TGCAGCGCCTGGGACAGGGGGTACACTGAAGCTTTCTTT. The chain is built from TRBV29-1 and TRBJ1-1; 11 bases match TRBD1. The germline gives CDR1 SQVTM, CDR2 ANQGSEA. The trim removed 7 bases at V and 3 bases at J, leaving 4 bases unmatched. The CDR3 sequence is 13 residues long.

The chain combines TRBV15 with TRBJ2-3; D remains ambiguous. The CDR3 covers 13 residues. Germline V gives CDR1 LNHNV, CDR2 YYDKDF (reference sequence). The V gene lost 4 bases and the J gene lost 6 bases, with 11 bases spanning the gap. The CDR3 region has the DNA TGTGCCACCAGCACCCCTGTGCCCGATACGCAGTATTTT. Translated: CATSTPVPDTQYF.

The chain carries TRBV19 and TRBJ1-3; D gene ambiguous. The V end was cut by 6 bases, the J end by 0 bases, with 12 bases between. The CDR3 is 15 residues long. CDR1 is LNHDA and CDR2 is SQIVND in the germline V gene (reference sequence). Here the CDR3 DNA reads TGTGCCAGTAGCGGACGGGCGAGCTCTGGAAACACCATATATTTT. Residues: CASSGRASSGNTIYF.

This clonotype appeared once. The chain has TRBV30 and TRBJ1-2; D is undetermined. Germline CDR1 reads GTSNPN; CDR2 reads SVGIG (reference sequence). The CDR3 loop spans 13 amino acids. The ends were cut back, 3 bases at V and 5 bases at J, with 13 bases in the middle. CDR3 loop: CAWSQDMLYGYTF. The CDR3 DNA reads as TGTGCCTGGAGCCAAGACATGTTATATGGCTACACCTTC.

The rearrangement joins TRBV20-1 to TRBJ2-6; D gene uncertain. Germline CDR1 reads DFQATT; CDR2 reads SNEGSKA (reference sequence). The germline V and J ends were trimmed by 3 bases and 9 bases, with 6 bases remaining between them. The CDR3 contains 11 residues. The CDR3 region has the DNA TGCAGTGCTAGTCGAGGCAACGTCCTGACTTTC. It codes for CSASRGNVLTF.

The count of this clonotype is one. V usage is TRBV2 and J usage is TRBJ2-2; the D is unclear. The V end was cut by 1 base, the J end by 1 base, with 4 bases between. The CDR3 has 14 residues. Germline V gene data show CDR1 as SNHLY and CDR2 as FYNNEI. The CDR3 is CASSEVGNTGELFF. The CDR3 bases are TGTGCCAGCAGTGAAGTCGGGAACACCGGGGAGCTGTTTTTT.